This T cell receptor (beta chain) was retrieved from a study of blood T cell repertoires in COVID-19. Overall study: Some COVID-19 samples were acute and others convalescent; all came from the United States, Italy and Spain.

The CDR3 extends over 13 amino acids. V was pared by 3 bases and J by 1 base, with 9 bases between. Germline V gene data show CDR1 as DFQATT and CDR2 as SNEGSKA (reference sequence). This clone was counted once. Authors' processing steps: Amplification with reference gene primers provided the estimates of nucleated cell counts. Repertoires were generated with immunoSEQ multiplex PCR, while TCRdb's copy carries only in-frame clones and drops some. V, J and clone size were drawn from that table, and D and trimming were deduced from the DNA. The sample lists hundreds of thousands of clones, 80% to 90% seen once, with less than 0.9% in the top ten.

The rearrangement links TRBV20-1 to TRBJ1-1; D ambiguous. This clonotype originated in a man aged 45-65 years who had been exposed to COVID-19. Sequenced material: PBMCs or T cells enriched from blood (not recorded which). The CDR3 here is CSASGSWNTEAFF. Here the CDR3 DNA reads TGCAGTGCTAGTGGTTCTTGGAACACTGAAGCTTTCTTT.